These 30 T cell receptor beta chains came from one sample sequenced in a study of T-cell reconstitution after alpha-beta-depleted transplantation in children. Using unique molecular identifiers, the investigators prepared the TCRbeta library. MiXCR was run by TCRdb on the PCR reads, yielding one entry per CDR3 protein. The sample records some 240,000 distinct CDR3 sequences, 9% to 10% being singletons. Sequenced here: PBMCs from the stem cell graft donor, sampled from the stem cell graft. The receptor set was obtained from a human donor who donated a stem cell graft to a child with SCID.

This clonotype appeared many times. CDR3 loop: CASSSQGDQETQYF. For the CDR3, the DNA is TGCGCCAGCAGCTCGCAGGGGGACCAAGAGACCCAGTACTTC. This chain links TRBV5-1 with TRBJ2-5, with 7 bases aligning to TRBD1. Germline CDR1 is SGHRS and CDR2 is YFSETQ. With V trimmed by 3 bases and J by 0 bases, 2 bases remained unmatched. CDR3 length: 14 residues.

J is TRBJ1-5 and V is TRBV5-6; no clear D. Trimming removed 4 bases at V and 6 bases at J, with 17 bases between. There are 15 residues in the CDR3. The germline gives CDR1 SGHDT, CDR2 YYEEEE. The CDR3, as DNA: TGTGCCAGCAGCCTCTCGACCGGGGTTAGTCAGCCCCAGCATTTT. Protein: CASSLSTGVSQPQHF.

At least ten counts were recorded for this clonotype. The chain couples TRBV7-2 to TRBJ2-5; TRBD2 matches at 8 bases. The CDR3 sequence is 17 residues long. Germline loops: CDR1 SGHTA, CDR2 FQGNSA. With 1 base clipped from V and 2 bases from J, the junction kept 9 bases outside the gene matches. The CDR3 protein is CASSLGGGSGEQETQYF. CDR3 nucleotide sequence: TGTGCCAGCAGCTTAGGAGGGGGTAGCGGGGAGCAAGAGACCCAGTACTTC.

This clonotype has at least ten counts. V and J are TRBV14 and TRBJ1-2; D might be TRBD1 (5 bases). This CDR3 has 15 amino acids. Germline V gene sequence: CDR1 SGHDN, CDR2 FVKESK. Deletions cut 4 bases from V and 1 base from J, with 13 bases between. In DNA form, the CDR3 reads TGTGCCAGCAGCCCACAGGTGTTCGGTAACTATGGCTACACCTTC. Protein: CASSPQVFGNYGYTF.

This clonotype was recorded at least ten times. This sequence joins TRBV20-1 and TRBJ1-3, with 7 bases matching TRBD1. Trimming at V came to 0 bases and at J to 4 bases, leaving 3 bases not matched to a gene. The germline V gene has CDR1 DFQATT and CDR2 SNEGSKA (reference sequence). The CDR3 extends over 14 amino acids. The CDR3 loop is CSARDPQGGNTIYF. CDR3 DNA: TGCAGTGCTAGAGATCCACAGGGGGGAAACACCATATATTTT.

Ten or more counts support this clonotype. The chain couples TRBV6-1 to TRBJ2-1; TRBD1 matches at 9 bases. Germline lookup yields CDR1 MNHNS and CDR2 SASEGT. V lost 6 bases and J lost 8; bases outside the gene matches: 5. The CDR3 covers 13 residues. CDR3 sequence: CASRGTGRDEQFF. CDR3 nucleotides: TGTGCCAGCAGGGGGACAGGGCGGGATGAGCAGTTCTTC.

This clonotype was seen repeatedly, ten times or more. The CDR3 spells CASSTTRGRNYGYTF. In DNA form, the CDR3 reads TGTGCCAGCAGTACCACCCGGGGGCGTAACTATGGCTACACCTTC. The chain carries TRBV6-1 and TRBJ1-2; a possible D gene is TRBD1 (6 bases). Per the germline V gene, CDR1 is MNHNS and CDR2 is SASEGT. Trimming took 5 bases from V and 1 from J, leaving 14 bases between them. The CDR3 extends over 15 amino acids.

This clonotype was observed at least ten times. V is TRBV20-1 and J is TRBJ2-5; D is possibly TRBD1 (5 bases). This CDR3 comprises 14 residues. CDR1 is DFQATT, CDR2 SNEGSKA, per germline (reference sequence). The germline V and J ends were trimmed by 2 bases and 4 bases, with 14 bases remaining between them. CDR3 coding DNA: TGCAGTGCTAGAAGGGGCGGCAGACTAGAGACCCAGTACTTC. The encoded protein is CSARRGGRLETQYF.

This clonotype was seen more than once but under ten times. CDR3 nucleotide sequence: TGTGCCAGCAGCCGAGGGGCTTCACCCCTCCACTTT. Residues: CASSRGASPLHF. The rearrangement joins TRBV27 to TRBJ1-6; D may be TRBD1 (5 bases). Trimming removed 6 bases from V and 9 bases from J, with 9 bases in between. The CDR3 has 12 amino acids. Germline V CDR1 and CDR2: MNHEY, SMNVEV (reference sequence).

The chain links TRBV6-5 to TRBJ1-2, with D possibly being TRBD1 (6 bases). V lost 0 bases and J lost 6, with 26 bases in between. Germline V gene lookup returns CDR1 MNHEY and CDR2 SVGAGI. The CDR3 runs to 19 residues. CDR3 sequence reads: CASSYSSSTWGGAYNGYTF. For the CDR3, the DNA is TGTGCCAGCAGTTACTCGAGTTCTACCTGGGGGGGGGCCTATAATGGCTACACCTTC.

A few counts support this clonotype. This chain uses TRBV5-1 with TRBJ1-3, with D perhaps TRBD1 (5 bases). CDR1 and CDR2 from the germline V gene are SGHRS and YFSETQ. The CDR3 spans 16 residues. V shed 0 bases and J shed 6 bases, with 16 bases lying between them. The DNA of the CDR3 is TGCGCCAGCAGCTTGGGACGGGGGAGAATGGAAAACACCATATATTTT. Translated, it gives CASSLGRGRMENTIYF. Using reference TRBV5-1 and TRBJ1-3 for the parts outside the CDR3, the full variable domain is KAGVTQTPRYLIKTRGQQVTLSCSPISGHRSVSWYQQTPGQGLQFLFEYFSETQRNKGNFPGRFSGRQFSNSRSEMNVSTLELGDSALYLCASSLGRGRMENTIYFGEGSWLTVV.

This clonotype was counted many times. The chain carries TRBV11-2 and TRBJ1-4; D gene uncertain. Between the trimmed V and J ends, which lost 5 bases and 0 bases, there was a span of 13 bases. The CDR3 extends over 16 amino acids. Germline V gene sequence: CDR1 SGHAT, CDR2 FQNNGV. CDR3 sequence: CASSPWQAPTNEKLFF. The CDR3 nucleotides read TGTGCCAGCAGCCCCTGGCAGGCCCCAACTAATGAAAAACTGTTTTTT.

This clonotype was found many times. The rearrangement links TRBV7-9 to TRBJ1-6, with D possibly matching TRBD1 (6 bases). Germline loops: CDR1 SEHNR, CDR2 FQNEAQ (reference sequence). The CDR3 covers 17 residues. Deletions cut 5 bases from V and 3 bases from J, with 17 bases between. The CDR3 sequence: CASSPDSTLDYNSPLHF. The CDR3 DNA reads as TGTGCCAGCAGCCCGGACAGCACCCTAGACTATAATTCACCCCTCCACTTT.

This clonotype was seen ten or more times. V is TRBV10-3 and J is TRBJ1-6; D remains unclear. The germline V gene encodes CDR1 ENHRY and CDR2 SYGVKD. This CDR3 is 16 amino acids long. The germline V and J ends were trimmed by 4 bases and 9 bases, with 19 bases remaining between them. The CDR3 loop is CAISGRDADSGSPLHF. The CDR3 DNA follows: TGTGCCATCAGTGGAAGGGATGCCGACTCCGGTTCACCCCTCCACTTT.

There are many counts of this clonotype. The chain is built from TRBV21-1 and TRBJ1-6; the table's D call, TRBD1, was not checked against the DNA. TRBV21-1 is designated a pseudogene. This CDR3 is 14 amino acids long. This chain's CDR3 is CASSKVIGARPLHF. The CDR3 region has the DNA TGTGCCAGCAGCAAAGTCATTGGGGCCAGACCCCTCCACTTT.

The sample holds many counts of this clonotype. The CDR3 is CASSLVGGANTEAFF. Written as DNA, the CDR3 is TGCGCCAGCAGCTTGGTAGGGGGGGCGAACACTGAAGCTTTCTTT. The J gene is TRBJ1-1, the V gene TRBV5-1; tentative D call: TRBD1 (6 bases). The CDR3 loop spans 15 amino acids. Trimming left V 0 bases short and J 1 base short, with 10 bases between. Germline V gene sequence: CDR1 SGHRS, CDR2 YFSETQ.

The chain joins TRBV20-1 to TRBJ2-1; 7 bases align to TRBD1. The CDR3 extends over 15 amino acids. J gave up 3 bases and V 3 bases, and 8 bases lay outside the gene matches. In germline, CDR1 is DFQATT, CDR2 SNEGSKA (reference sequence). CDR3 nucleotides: TGCAGTGCTAGCATCCGGGACAGTTACTACAATGAGCAGTTCTTC. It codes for CSASIRDSYYNEQFF.

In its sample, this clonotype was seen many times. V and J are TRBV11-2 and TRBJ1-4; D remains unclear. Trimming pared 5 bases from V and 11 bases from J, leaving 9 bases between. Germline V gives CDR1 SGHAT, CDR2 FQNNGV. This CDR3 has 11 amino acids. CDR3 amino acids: CASSEGRKLFF. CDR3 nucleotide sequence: TGTGCCAGCAGCGAAGGGAGGAAACTGTTTTTT.

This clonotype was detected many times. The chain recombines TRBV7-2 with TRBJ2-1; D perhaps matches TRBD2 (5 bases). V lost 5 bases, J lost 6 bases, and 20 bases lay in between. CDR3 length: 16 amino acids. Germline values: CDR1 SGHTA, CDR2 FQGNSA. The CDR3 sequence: CASSPQVSSRANEQFF. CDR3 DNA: TGTGCCAGCAGCCCCCAGGTGTCTAGCCGGGCCAATGAGCAGTTCTTC.

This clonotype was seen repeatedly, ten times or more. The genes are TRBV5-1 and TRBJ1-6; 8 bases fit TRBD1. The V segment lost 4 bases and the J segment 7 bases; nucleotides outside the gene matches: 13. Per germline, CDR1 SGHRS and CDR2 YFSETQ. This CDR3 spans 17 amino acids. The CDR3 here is CASSHIPGQGGNSPLHF. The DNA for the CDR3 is TGCGCCAGCAGCCACATCCCCGGACAGGGAGGGAATTCACCCCTCCACTTT.

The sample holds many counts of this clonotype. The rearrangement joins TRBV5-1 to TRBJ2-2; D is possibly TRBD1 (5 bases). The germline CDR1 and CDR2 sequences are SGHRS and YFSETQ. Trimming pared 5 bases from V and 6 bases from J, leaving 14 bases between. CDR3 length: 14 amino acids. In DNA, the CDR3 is TGCGCCAGCAGTTCGACAGTCAAATCCGGGGAGCTGTTTTTT. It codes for CASSSTVKSGELFF.

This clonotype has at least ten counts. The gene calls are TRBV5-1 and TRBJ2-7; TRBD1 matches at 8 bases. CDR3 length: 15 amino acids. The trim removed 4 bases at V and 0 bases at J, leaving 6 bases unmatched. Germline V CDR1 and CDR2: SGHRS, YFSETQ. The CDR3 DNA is TGCGCCAGCAGCCCGGGACAGGTTGCCTCCTACGAGCAGTACTTC. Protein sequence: CASSPGQVASYEQYF.

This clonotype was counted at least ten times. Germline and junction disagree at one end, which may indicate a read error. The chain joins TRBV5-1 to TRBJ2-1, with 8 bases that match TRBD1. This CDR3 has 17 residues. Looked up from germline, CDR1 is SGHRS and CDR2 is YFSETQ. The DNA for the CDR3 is TGCGCCAACAGCTTTAGAGGGACAGGACAATATGGTAGTGAGCAGTTCTTC. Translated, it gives CANSFRGTGQYGSEQFF.

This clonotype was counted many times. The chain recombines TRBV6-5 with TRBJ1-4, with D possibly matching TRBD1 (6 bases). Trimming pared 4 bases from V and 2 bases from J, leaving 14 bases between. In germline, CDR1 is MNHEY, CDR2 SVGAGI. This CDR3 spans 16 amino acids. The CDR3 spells CASSSLGQGTNEKLFF. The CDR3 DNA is TGTGCCAGCAGTTCTCTGGGGCAGGGGACTAATGAAAAACTGTTTTTT.

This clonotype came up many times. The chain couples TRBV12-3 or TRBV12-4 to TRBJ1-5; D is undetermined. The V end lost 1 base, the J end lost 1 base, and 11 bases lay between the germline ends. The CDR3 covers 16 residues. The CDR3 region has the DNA TGTGCCAGCAGTTTAGGACAAACAGTGAGCAATCAGCCCCAGCATTTT. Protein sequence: CASSLGQTVSNQPQHF.

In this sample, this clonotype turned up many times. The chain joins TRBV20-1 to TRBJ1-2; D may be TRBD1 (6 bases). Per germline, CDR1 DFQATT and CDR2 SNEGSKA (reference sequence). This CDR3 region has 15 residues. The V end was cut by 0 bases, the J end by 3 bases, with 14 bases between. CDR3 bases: TGCAGTGCTAGAGATCCGGCGGGGGGGCACTATGGCTACACCTTC. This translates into CSARDPAGGHYGYTF.

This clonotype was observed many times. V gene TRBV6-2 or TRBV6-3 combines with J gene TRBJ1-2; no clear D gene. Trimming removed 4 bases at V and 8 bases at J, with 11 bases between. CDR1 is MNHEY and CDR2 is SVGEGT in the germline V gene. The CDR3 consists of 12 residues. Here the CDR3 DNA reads TGTGCCAGCAGTTTCCAGTTCTCGGGCTACACCTTC. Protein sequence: CASSFQFSGYTF.

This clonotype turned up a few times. CDR3 nucleotide sequence: TGTGCCAGCAGCCCCCAGGGGGGTGAAAAACTGTTTTTT. This sequence encodes CASSPQGGEKLFF. The chain couples TRBV7-9 to TRBJ1-4, with TRBD1 identical over 7 bases. This CDR3 region has 13 residues. Per the germline V gene, CDR1 is SEHNR and CDR2 is FQNEAQ (reference sequence). The V segment lost 5 bases and the J segment 7 bases; nucleotides outside the gene matches: 4.

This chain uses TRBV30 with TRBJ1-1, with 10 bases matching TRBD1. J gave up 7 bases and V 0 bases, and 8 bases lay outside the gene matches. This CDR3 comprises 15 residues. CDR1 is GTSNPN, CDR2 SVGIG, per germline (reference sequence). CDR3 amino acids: CAWSVLGQGLGEAFF. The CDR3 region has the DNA TGTGCCTGGAGTGTCTTGGGACAGGGGTTAGGTGAAGCTTTCTTT.

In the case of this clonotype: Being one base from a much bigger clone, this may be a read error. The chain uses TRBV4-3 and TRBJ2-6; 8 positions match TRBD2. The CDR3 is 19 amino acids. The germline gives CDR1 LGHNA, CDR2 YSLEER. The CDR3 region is CASRQVSGGGDSGANVLTF. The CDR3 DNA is TGCGCCAGCCGCCAAGTAAGCGGGGGTGGAGACTCTGGGGCCAACGTCCTGACTTTC.